This entry lists 29 T cell receptor beta chains sequenced from one sample in a study of blood T cells in healthy people across ages. A sample-barcoded 5' primer and a J-beta primer mix were used in a second PCR of roughly 7 to 11 cycles. TCRdb used MiXCR to reprocess the 5' RACE reads, holding one entry per CDR3 protein. Among some 640,000 distinct CDR3 sequences listed, about 30% were seen once. The sample was blood. These receptors all come from a woman of 80 years or more in good health.

On this clonotype itself: A read error is possible here, since a much larger clone lies one base away. This sequence joins TRBV7-2 and TRBJ2-2; D may correspond to TRBD1 or TRBD2 (6 bases each). The CDR3 covers 16 residues. Per the germline V gene, CDR1 is SGHTA and CDR2 is FQGNSA. CDR3: CASSAHWGASTGERFF. CDR3 bases: TGTGCCAGCAGCGCCCATTGGGGGGCCTCCACCGGGGAGCGGTTTTTT.

As for this clonotype: The junction does not match germline at one end; this may be a read error. The chain carries TRBV10-3 and TRBJ2-3; 12 bases match TRBD2. This CDR3 comprises 20 residues. Germline values: CDR1 ENHRY, CDR2 SYGVKD. CDR3 sequence: CAINPIGLAGNHDTADTRYF. Written as DNA, the CDR3 is TGTGCCATCAATCCAATTGGACTAGCGGGGAATCATGATACCGCAGATACGCGGTATTTT.

This clonotype was picked up many times. The chain couples TRBV12-3 or TRBV12-4 to TRBJ1-2; TRBD1 aligns across 7 bases. The CDR3 length is 16 residues. V shed 3 bases and J 4 bases; nucleotides not matched to a gene: 11. Here the CDR3 reads CASSFSVEGASYGYTF. CDR3 bases: TGTGCCAGCAGTTTCTCCGTGGAGGGGGCGAGCTATGGCTACACCTTC.

This clonotype has at least ten counts. The chain combines TRBV15 with TRBJ2-1; no definite D call. The CDR3 covers 13 residues. Per the germline V gene, CDR1 is LNHNV and CDR2 is YYDKDF (reference sequence). Trimming took 2 bases from V and 11 from J, leaving 13 bases between them. In nucleotides, the CDR3 is TGTGCCACCAGCAGATCACGGACGGTCAAGCAGTTCTTC. Translated: CATSRSRTVKQFF.

The gene calls are TRBV15 and TRBJ2-1, with D unresolved. Trimming pared 0 bases from V and 0 bases from J, leaving 9 bases between. The CDR3 spans 16 residues. The germline CDR1 and CDR2 sequences are LNHNV and YYDKDF (reference sequence). For the CDR3, the DNA is TGTGCCACCAGCAGAGACGAAAGGAGCTCCTACAATGAGCAGTTCTTC. Protein: CATSRDERSSYNEQFF. The full variable domain, its missing parts supplied by reference TRBV15 and TRBJ2-1, is DAMVIQNPRYQVTQFGKPVTLSCSQTLNHNVMYWYQQKSSQAPKLLFHYYDKDFNNEADTPDNFQSRRPNTSFCFLDIRSPGLGDTAMYLCATSRDERSSYNEQFFGPGTRLTVL.

This clonotype was observed at least ten times. The DNA of the CDR3 is TGTGCCAGCAGCTTTAGGGGGAGCAATCAGCCCCAGCATTTT. Protein sequence: CASSFRGSNQPQHF. The chain joins TRBV7-2 to TRBJ1-5, with a weak D call TRBD1 (6 bases). The CDR3 length is 14 residues. The ends were cut back, 3 bases at V and 1 base at J, with 7 bases in the middle. The germline V gene encodes CDR1 SGHTA and CDR2 FQGNSA.

The chain employs TRBV7-2 and TRBJ2-3; no clear D gene. CDR3 size: 13 residues. V was cut by 4 bases and J by 4 bases, with 9 bases left in between. Germline V gives CDR1 SGHTA, CDR2 FQGNSA. The CDR3 reads CASSSRISDTQYF. The CDR3 DNA reads TGTGCCAGCAGCTCCCGGATTTCAGATACGCAGTATTTT.

The genes are TRBV2 and TRBJ2-3; TRBD1 matches at 8 bases. Germline V gives CDR1 SNHLY, CDR2 FYNNEI. This CDR3 comprises 15 residues. Losses at the gene ends were 8 bases for V and 0 bases for J; bases not matched to a gene: 7. The CDR3 DNA reads as TGTGCCAGCGGGGACAGGCGACCTAGCACAGATACGCAGTATTTT. Protein: CASGDRRPSTDTQYF.

In its sample, this clonotype was seen a few times. A much larger clone differs from this one at a single base, so this may be a read error. The rearrangement joins TRBV24-1 to TRBJ2-7; D might be TRBD2 (5 bases). The germline V gene encodes CDR1 KGHDR and CDR2 SFDVKD. The CDR3 totals 14 residues. With 9 bases removed from V and 3 bases from J, the gap between germline ends came to 17 bases. In DNA, the CDR3 is TGTGCCACCTTTGGCAGGACTGCCCGCTACGAGCAGTACTTC. It encodes CATFGRTARYEQYF.

This clonotype was detected many times. The chain uses TRBV5-1 and TRBJ1-4; no clear D gene. The CDR3 totals 14 residues. V lost 0 bases and J lost 1, with 4 bases in between. CDR1 and CDR2 from the germline V gene are SGHRS and YFSETQ. The CDR3 DNA follows: TGCGCCAGCAGCTTGGACGGAACTAATGAAAAACTGTTTTTT. This codes for CASSLDGTNEKLFF.

In the case of this clonotype: A much bigger clone sits one base away, suggesting this may be a read error. V and J are TRBV10-2 and TRBJ2-7, with 9 bases matching TRBD2. CDR3 size: 15 residues. Germline-derived CDR1 and CDR2 are WSHSY and SAAADI. With V trimmed by 3 bases and J by 7 bases, 10 bases remained unmatched. CDR3 protein: CASSDGGGGNNEQYF. The CDR3 coding sequence is TGCGCCAGCAGTGACGGCGGGGGGGGAAACAATGAGCAGTACTTC.

There are a few counts of this clonotype. The chain recombines TRBV12-3 or TRBV12-4 with TRBJ1-1, with D unresolved. The CDR3 has 12 residues. Trimming removed 0 bases from V and 7 bases from J, with 6 bases in between. The DNA for the CDR3 is TGTGCCAGCAGTTTAGCCCGACGTGAAGCTTTCTTT. It specifies CASSLARREAFF.

In this sample, this clonotype turned up a few times. The rearrangement links TRBV6-2 or TRBV6-3 to TRBJ1-1, with D possibly matching TRBD1 (5 bases). In germline, CDR1 is MNHEY, CDR2 SVGEGT. CDR3 length: 14 residues. Deletions cut 0 bases from V and 6 bases from J, with 11 bases between. In DNA form, the CDR3 reads TGTGCCAGCAGTTACTCGACAGTAAAGGCTGAAGCTTTCTTT. Translation gives CASSYSTVKAEAFF.

In this sample, this clonotype turned up many times. This rearrangement joins TRBV7-2 to TRBJ2-1; the D is unclear. The length of the CDR3 is 14 residues. Per germline, CDR1 SGHTA and CDR2 FQGNSA. V dropped 4 bases and J dropped 4 bases, with 11 bases sitting between them. The CDR3 DNA follows: TGTGCCAGCAGCTCCGCAGGAAAGTACAATGAGCAGTTCTTC. Translating gives CASSSAGKYNEQFF.

The table lists this clonotype with a few counts. This chain links TRBV9 with TRBJ1-1; 8 positions agree with TRBD1. The J segment lost 4 bases and the V segment lost 0 bases, leaving 2 bases of the junction unmatched. The CDR3 sequence is 14 residues long. Looked up from germline, CDR1 is SGDLS and CDR2 is YYNGEE. The CDR3 DNA follows: TGTGCCAGCAGCGTAGCGACAGGGGCCACTGAAGCTTTCTTT. This codes for CASSVATGATEAFF.

Details on this clonotype: This sequence may be a read error, since a much larger clone differs from it by one base. The V call is TRBV7-3, the J call TRBJ2-3; TRBD2 matches 10 bases. The CDR3 has 17 amino acids. Germline CDR1 and CDR2: SGHTA and FQGTGA. CDR3 region: CASSLTGAGGSTGTQYF. CDR3 coding DNA: TGTGCCAGCAGCTTAACCGGAGCGGGGGGGAGCACAGGTACGCAGTATTTT. Filled out from reference TRBV7-3 and TRBJ2-3, the complete variable domain reads GAGVSQTPSNKVTEKGKYVELRCDPISGHTALYWYRQSLGQGPEFLIYFQGTGAADDSGLPNDRFFAVRPEGSVSTLKIQRTERGDSAVYLCASSLTGAGGSTGTQYFGPGTRLTVL.

The V and J genes are TRBV5-6 and TRBJ1-6; the D is unclear. Germline values: CDR1 SGHDT, CDR2 YYEEEE. V shed 9 bases and J shed 9 bases, with 13 bases lying between them. The CDR3 is 12 residues long. CDR3 coding DNA: TGTGCCATCTACTGTACTCGTTCACCCCTCCACTTT. This gives the protein CAIYCTRSPLHF. Variable domain in full (rest from reference TRBV5-6 and TRBJ1-6): DAGVTQSPTHLIKTRGQQVTLRCSPKSGHDTVSWYQQALGQGPQFIFQYYEEEERQRGNFPDRFSGHQFPNYSSELNVNALLLGDSALYLCAIYCTRSPLHFGNGTRLTVT.

The genes are TRBV5-8 and TRBJ2-6, with a tentative D call TRBD1 (6 bases). Per the germline V gene, CDR1 is SGHTS and CDR2 is YDEGEE. The CDR3 sequence is 17 residues long. The V end lost 1 base, the J end lost 0 bases, and 11 bases lay between the germline ends. The chain's CDR3 is CASSLTGQGSGANVLTF. DNA of the CDR3: TGTGCCAGCAGCTTGACGGGACAAGGCTCTGGGGCCAACGTCCTGACTTTC. Variable domain in full (rest from reference TRBV5-8 and TRBJ2-6): EAGVTQSPTHLIKTRGQQATLRCSPISGHTSVYWYQQALGLGLQFLLWYDEGEERNRGNFPPRFSGRQFPNYSSELNVNALELEDSALYLCASSLTGQGSGANVLTFGAGSRLTVL.

This clonotype was found many times. The chain is built from TRBV7-9 and TRBJ2-6; TRBD1 agrees at 9 bases. The CDR3 runs to 16 residues. After removal of 7 bases from V and 4 bases from J, the junction contained 8 bases not matched to a gene. Germline V gene lookup returns CDR1 SEHNR and CDR2 FQNEAQ (reference sequence). The CDR3 loop reads CASNTGTGIGANVLTF. DNA for the CDR3: TGTGCCAGCAACACCGGGACAGGGATCGGGGCCAACGTCCTGACTTTC.

This clonotype was recorded many times. The genes are TRBV6-5 and TRBJ2-1, with a weak D call TRBD2 (7 bases). The CDR3 consists of 15 residues. Trimming stripped 2 bases from V and 7 bases from J, with 15 bases between. Germline V gene lookup returns CDR1 MNHEY and CDR2 SVGAGI. CDR3 nucleotide sequence: TGTGCCAGCAGTTACCCCGGGGGGCCCTTTAATGAGCAGTTCTTC. Translated: CASSYPGGPFNEQFF.

There are a few counts of this clonotype. The J gene is TRBJ1-2, the V gene TRBV16, with D unresolved. The CDR3 runs to 15 residues. Trimming stripped 1 base from V and 2 bases from J, with 11 bases between. Looked up from germline, CDR1 is KGHSY and CDR2 is FQNENV. This chain's CDR3 is CASSQWAEPNYGYTF. CDR3 in DNA: TGTGCCAGCAGCCAATGGGCAGAACCAAACTATGGCTACACCTTC.

This rearrangement joins TRBV7-6 to TRBJ2-2; 9 nucleotides agree with TRBD1. J lost 2 bases, V lost 5 bases, and 9 bases had no gene match. The germline gives CDR1 SGHVS, CDR2 FNYEAQ. The CDR3 runs 17 residues. The CDR3 protein is CASSPRQGQGNTGELFF. The CDR3 coding sequence is TGTGCCAGCAGCCCCCGTCAGGGACAGGGAAACACCGGGGAGCTGTTTTTT.

Points on this clonotype: This may arise from a read error, as a much more abundant clone is one base away. The chain couples TRBV15 to TRBJ1-1; a weak D match, TRBD1 (6 bases). CDR3 length: 15 amino acids. CDR1 and CDR2 from the germline V gene are LNHNV and YYDKDF (reference sequence). CDR3 nucleotide sequence: TGTGCCACCGGCAGAGTTTACGGGGGCGGCACTGAAGCTTTCTTT. Amino acids: CATGRVYGGGTEAFF.

A single count supports this clonotype. Here the CDR3 omits its conserved ending phenylalanine or tryptophan, so a read error is the likely source. The chain is built from TRBV11-2 and TRBJ2-7; 11 bases line up with TRBD2. V lost 4 bases and J lost 7; bases outside the gene matches: 12. The CDR3 length is 16 residues. CDR1 is SGHAT and CDR2 is FQNNGV in the germline V gene. CDR3: CASSSSLAGGENEQYC. The DNA of the CDR3 is TGTGCCAGCAGCTCCTCCCTAGCGGGGGGCGAGAATGAGCAGTACTGC.

On this clonotype: It may be a read error: a sequence one base away is much more abundant. This chain uses TRBV30 with TRBJ1-5; tentative D call: TRBD1 (5 bases). Germline assignment: CDR1 GTSNPN and CDR2 SVGIG (reference sequence). Between the trimmed V and J ends, which lost 2 bases and 4 bases, there was a span of 12 bases. There are 14 residues in the CDR3. The CDR3 region has the DNA TGTGCCTGGAGTCAGGGACGCCTTAATCAGCCCCAGCATTTT. Its translation is CAWSQGRLNQPQHF.

This clonotype was counted ten times or more. The genes are TRBV20-1 and TRBJ2-7; tentatively, D is TRBD1 (6 bases). The V and J ends lost 1 base and 0 bases respectively, with 7 bases between them. The germline V gene has CDR1 DFQATT and CDR2 SNEGSKA (reference sequence). The length of the CDR3 is 13 residues. DNA for the CDR3: TGCAGTGCTAGAGGGACAGACTCCTACGAGCAGTACTTC. Protein product: CSARGTDSYEQYF.

This clonotype has a count of ten or more. V gene TRBV5-1 combines with J gene TRBJ1-2, with D uncertain. Germline assignment: CDR1 SGHRS and CDR2 YFSETQ. CDR3 length equals 14 residues. Deletions cut 4 bases from V and 4 bases from J, with 14 bases between. This CDR3 is CASSEAGDAYGYTF. The CDR3 nucleotides are TGCGCCAGCAGCGAGGCCGGCGACGCCTATGGCTACACCTTC.

This clonotype has a handful of counts. Since a much larger clone is just one base distant, this may be a read error. This sequence joins TRBV7-3 and TRBJ2-3; D tentatively fits TRBD1 or TRBD2 (5 bases each). CDR1 is SGHTA and CDR2 is FQGTGA in the germline V gene. The CDR3 length is 15 residues. Trimming pared 7 bases from V and 3 bases from J, leaving 17 bases between. CDR3 amino acids: CASNQSPWGTDTQYF. In DNA form, the CDR3 reads TGTGCCAGCAACCAGAGCCCTTGGGGGACAGATACGCAGTATTTT.

In regard to this clonotype: This clone may be a read error of a much larger clone one base away. The CDR3 does not close with the conserved phenylalanine or tryptophan, likely indicating a read error. J is TRBJ1-2 and V is TRBV3-1; TRBD1 is a possible D gene (6 bases). Trimming cost V 6 bases and J 6 bases, with 14 bases left between them. The CDR3 extends over 13 amino acids. CDR1 is LGHDT, CDR2 YNNKEL, per germline (reference sequence). CDR3 DNA: TGTGCCAGCAGGATGGACAGCTTTGATGGCTACACCTGC. As protein: CASRMDSFDGYTC.